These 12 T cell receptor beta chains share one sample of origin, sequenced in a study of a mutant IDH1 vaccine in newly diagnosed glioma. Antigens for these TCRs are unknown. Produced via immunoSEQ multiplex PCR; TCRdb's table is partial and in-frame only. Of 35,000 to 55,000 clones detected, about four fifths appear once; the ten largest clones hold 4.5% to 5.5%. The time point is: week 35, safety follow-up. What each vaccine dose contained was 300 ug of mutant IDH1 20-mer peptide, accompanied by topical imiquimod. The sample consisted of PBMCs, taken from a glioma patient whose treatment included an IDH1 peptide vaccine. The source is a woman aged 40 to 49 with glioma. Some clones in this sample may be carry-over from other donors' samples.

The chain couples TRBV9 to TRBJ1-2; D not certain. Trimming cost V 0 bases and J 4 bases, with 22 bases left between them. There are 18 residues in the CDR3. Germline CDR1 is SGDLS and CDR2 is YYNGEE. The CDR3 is CASSVAPDDPRESYGYTF. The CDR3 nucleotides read TGTGCCAGCAGCGTAGCTCCCGATGACCCTAGAGAAAGCTATGGCTACACCTTC.

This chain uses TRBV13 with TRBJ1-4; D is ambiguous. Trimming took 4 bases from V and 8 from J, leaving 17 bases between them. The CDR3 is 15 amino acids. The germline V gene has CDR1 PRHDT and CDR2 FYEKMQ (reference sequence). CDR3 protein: CASSSSYSGREKLFF. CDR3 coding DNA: TGTGCCAGCAGCTCCTCGTACTCCGGACGGGAAAAACTGTTTTTT.

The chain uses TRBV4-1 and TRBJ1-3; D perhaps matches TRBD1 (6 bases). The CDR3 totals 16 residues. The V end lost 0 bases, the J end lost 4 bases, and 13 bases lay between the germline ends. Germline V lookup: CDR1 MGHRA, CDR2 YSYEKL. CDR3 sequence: CASSQERDTFGNTIYF. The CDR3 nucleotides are TGCGCCAGCAGCCAAGAACGGGACACCTTCGGAAACACCATATATTTT.

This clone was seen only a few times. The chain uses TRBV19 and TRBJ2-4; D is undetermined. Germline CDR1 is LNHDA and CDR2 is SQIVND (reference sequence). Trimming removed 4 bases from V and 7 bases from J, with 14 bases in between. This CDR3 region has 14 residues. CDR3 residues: CASSRPSGENIQYF. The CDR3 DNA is TGTGCCAGTAGTAGGCCCTCGGGTGAGAACATTCAGTACTTC.

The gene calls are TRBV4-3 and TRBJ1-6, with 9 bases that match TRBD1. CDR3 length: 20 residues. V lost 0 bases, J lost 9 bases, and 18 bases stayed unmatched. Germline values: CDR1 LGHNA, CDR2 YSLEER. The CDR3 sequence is CASSQDQITGGFGYFSPLHF. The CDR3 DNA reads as TGCGCCAGCAGCCAAGATCAAATTACAGGGGGCTTCGGATACTTTTCACCCCTCCACTTT.

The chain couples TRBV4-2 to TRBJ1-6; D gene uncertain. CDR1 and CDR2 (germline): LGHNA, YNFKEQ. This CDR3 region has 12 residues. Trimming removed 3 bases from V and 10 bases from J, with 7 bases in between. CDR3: CASSQSRSPLHF. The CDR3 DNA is TGTGCCAGCAGCCAGTCCCGCTCACCCCTCCACTTT.

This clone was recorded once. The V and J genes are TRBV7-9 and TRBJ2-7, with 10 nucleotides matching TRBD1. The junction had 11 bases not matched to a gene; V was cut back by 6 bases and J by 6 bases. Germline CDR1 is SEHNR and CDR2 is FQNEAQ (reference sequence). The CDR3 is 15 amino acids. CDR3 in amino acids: CASRQKGTGVFEQYF. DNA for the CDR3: TGTGCCAGCAGACAAAAGGGGACAGGGGTCTTCGAGCAGTACTTC. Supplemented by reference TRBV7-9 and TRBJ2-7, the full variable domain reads DTGVSQNPRHKITKRGQNVTFRCDPISEHNRLYWYRQTLGQGPEFLTYFQNEAQLEKSRLLSDRFSAERPKGSFSTLEIQRTEQGDSAMYLCASRQKGTGVFEQYFGPGTRLTVT.

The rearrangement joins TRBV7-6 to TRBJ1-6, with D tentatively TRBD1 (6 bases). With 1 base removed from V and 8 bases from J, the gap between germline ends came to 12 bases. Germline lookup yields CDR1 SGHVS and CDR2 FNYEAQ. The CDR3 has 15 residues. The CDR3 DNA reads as TGTGCCAGCAGCTTAGGAACAGGGACGGATTCACCCCTCCACTTT. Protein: CASSLGTGTDSPLHF.

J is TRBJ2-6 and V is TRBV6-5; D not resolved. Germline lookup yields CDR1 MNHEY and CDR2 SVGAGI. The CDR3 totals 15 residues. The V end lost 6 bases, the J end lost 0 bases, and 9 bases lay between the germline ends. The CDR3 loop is CASRGSTSGANVLTF. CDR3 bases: TGTGCCAGCAGAGGATCTACCTCTGGGGCCAACGTCCTGACTTTC.

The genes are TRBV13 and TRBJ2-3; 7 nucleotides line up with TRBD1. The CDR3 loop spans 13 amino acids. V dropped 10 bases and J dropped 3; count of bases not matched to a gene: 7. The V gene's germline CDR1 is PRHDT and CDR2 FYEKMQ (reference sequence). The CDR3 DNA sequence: TGTGCCACCTCGACAGGGTTGACAGATACGCAGTATTTT. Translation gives CATSTGLTDTQYF.

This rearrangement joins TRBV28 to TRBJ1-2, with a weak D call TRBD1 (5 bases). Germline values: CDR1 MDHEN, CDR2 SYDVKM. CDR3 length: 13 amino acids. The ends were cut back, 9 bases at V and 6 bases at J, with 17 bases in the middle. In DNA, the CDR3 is TGTGCCAGTTCCTTTGCCGGGACTGATGGCTACACCTTC. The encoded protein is CASSFAGTDGYTF.

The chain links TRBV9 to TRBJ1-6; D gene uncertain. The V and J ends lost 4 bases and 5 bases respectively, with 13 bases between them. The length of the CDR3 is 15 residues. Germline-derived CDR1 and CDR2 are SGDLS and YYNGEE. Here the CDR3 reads CASSLAAQNNSPLHF. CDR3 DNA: TGTGCCAGCAGCCTCGCTGCCCAGAATAATTCACCCCTCCACTTT.